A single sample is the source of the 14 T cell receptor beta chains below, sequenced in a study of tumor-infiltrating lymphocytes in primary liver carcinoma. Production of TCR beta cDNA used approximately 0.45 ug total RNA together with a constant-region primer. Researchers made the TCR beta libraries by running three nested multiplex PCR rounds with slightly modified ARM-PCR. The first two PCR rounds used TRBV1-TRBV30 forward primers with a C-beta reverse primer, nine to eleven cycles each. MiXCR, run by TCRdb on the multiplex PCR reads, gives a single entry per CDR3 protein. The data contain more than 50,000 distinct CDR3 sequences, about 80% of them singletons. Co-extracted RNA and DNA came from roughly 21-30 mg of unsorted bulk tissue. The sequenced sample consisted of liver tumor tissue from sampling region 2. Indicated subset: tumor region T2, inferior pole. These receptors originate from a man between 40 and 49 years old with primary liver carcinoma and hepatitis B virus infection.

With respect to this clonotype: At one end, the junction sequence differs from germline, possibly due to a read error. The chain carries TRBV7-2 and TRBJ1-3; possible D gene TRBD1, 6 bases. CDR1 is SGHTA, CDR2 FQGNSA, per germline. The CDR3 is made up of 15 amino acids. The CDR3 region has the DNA TGTGCCAGCAGCTTAGGGGGGGGCGTCGGAAACATCATATATTTT. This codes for CASSLGGGVGNIIYF.

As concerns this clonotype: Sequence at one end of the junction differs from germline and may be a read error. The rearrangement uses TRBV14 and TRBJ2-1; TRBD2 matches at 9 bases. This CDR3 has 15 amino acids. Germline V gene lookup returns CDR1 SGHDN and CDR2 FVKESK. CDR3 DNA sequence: TGTGCCAGCAGTGCCGTAGCGGGAGCCTACGATGATCAGTTCTTC. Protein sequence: CASSAVAGAYDDQFF. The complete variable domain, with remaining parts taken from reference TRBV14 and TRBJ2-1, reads EAGVTQFPSHSVIEKGQTVTLRCDPISGHDNLYWYRRVMGKEIKFLLHFVKESKQDESGMPNNRFLAERTGGTYSTLKVQPAELEDSGVYFCASSAVAGAYDDQFFGPGTRLTVL.

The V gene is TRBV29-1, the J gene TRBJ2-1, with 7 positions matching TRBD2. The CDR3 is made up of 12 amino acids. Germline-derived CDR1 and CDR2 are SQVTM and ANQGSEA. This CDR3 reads CRIVLAAVQQFF. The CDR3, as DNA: TGCAGGATTGTTCTAGCGGCAGTGCAGCAGTTCTTC.

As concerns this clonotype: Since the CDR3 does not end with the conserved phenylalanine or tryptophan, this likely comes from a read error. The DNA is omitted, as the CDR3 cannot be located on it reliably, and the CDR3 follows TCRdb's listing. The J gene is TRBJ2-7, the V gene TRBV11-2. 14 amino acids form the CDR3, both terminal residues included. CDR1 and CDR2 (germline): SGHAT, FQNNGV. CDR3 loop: CASSLTDTVYEQCI.

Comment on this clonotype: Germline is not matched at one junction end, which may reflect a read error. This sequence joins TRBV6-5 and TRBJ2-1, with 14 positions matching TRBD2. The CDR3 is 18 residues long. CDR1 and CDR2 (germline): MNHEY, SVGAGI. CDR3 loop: CASSWDRGTSGSAHEQIF. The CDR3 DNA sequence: TGTGCCAGCTCGTGGGACAGGGGGACTAGCGGGAGTGCGCATGAGCAGATCTTC.

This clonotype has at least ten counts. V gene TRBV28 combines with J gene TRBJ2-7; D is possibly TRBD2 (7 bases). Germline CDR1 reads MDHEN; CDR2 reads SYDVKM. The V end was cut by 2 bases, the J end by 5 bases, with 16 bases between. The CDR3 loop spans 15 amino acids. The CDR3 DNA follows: TGTGCCAGCAGTTTAAGGGGGGGCTGGAGGGACGAGCAGTACTTC. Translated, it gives CASSLRGGWRDEQYF.

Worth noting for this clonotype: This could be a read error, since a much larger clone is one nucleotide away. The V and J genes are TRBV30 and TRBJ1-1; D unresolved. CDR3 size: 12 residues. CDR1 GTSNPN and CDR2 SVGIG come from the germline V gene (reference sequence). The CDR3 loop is CAGSLADTEAFF. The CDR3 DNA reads TGTGCCGGGAGTCTGGCGGACACTGAAGCTTTCTTT.

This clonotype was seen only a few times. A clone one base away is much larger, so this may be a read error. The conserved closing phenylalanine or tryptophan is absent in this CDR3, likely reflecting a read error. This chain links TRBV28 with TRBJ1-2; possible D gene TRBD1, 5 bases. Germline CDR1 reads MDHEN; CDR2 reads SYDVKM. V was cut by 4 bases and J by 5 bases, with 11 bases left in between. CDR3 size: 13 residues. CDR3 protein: CASSSGQGYGYTL. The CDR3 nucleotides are TGTGCCAGCAGTTCAGGCCAGGGTTATGGCTACACCCTC.

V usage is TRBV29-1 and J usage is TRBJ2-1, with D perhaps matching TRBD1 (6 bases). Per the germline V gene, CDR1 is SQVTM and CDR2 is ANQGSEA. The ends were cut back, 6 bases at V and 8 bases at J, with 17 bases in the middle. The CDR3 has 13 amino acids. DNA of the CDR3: TGCAGCGTCCACGGGACATCATACGATGAGCAGTTCTTC. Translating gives CSVHGTSYDEQFF.

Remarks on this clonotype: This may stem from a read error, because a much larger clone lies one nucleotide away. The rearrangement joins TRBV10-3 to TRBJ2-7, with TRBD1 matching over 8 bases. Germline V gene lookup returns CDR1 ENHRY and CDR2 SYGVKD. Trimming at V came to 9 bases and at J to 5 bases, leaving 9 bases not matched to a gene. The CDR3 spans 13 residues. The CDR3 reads CAMNRDRSHEQYF. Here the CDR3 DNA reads TGTGCCATGAATCGGGACAGGAGTCACGAGCAGTACTTC.

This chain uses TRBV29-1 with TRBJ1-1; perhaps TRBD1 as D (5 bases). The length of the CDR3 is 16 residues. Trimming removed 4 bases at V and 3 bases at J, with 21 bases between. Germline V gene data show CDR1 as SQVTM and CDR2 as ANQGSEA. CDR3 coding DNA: TGCAGCGTTGGTACGACGGGGGGTAGGGGAGACACTGAAGCTTTCTTT. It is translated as CSVGTTGGRGDTEAFF.

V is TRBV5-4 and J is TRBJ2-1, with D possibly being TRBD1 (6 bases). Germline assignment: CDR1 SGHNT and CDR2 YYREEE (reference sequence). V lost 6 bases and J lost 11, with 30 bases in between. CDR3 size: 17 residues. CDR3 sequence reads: CASTRGGIGRAADKQFF. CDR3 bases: TGTGCCAGCACCCGTGGGGGCATCGGCCGCGCAGCCGATAAGCAGTTCTTC. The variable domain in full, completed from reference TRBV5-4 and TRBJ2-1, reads ETGVTQSPTHLIKTRGQQVTLRCSSQSGHNTVSWYQQALGQGPQFIFQYYREEENGRGNFPPRFSGLQFPNYSSELNVNALELDDSALYLCASTRGGIGRAADKQFFGPGTRLTVL.

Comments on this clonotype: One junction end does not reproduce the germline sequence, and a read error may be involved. DNA of the CDR3: TGTGCCAGCATTCGGACAGGGGGCTTGGGGAATCATCCCCAGCATTTT. Translation: CASIRTGGLGNHPQHF. This sequence joins TRBV28 and TRBJ1-5; 11 bases are shared with TRBD1. This CDR3 spans 16 amino acids. Per the germline V gene, CDR1 is MDHEN and CDR2 is SYDVKM.

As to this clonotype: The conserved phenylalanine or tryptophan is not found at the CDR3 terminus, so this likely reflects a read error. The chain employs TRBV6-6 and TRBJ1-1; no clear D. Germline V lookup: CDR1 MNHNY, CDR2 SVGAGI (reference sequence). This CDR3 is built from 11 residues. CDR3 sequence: CASSYSGEAFY. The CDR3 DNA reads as TGTGCCAGCAGCTACTCTGGTGAAGCTTTCTAT.